Listed below are T cell receptor beta chains from one sample, sequenced in a study of shared clonotypes between healthy human individuals. Repertoires were generated with immunoSEQ multiplex PCR, while TCRdb's copy carries only in-frame clones and drops some. The sample has approximately 2,000,000 clones; approximately 90% are singletons. Material for sequencing was naive CD4+ T cells from PBMCs. Receptors originate from a man in his late teens or twenties in good health. Some clones in this sample may be carry-over from other donors' samples. The CDR3 runs from the conserved cysteine through the conserved F or W. The D gene is left open where the match is weak. A row's size may be missing; if present it is once, few, many or a size class.

v_gene	d_gene	abundance	j_gene	CDR3nt	CDR3aa
TRBV10-3	TRBD1	few	TRBJ1-1	TGTGCCATCAGTGAGTCCTTGAGACAGGGGTCCGGTGAAGCTTTCTTT	CAISESLRQGSGEAFF
TRBV11-3	.	.	TRBJ1-5	TGTGCCAGCAGCCGACAGATCTGTCGTAGCAATCAGCCCCAGCATTTT	CASSRQICRSNQPQHF
TRBV5-6	TRBD1	.	TRBJ2-1	TGTGCCAGCAGTCCCGACAGGGGTTGGAACAATGAGCAGTTCTTC	CASSPDRGWNNEQFF
TRBV5-1	.	.	TRBJ2-3	TGCGCCAGCAGCTTGGGCCAGACCACAGATACGCAGTATTTT	CASSLGQTTDTQYF
TRBV30	.	.	TRBJ1-1	TGTGCCTGGATCGGGGGGAGAGGGCGACCTGTGGCAGGCACTGAAGCTTTCTTT	CAWIGGRGRPVAGTEAFF
TRBV19	.	.	TRBJ2-2	TGTGCCAGTAGTATTAACGCCGGGGAGCTGTTTTTT	CASSINAGELFF
TRBV9	TRBD2	.	TRBJ2-2	TGTGCCAGCAGCGTCCAAGCGGGAATCACCGGGGAGCTGTTTTTT	CASSVQAGITGELFF
TRBV7-2	.	.	TRBJ1-1	TGTGCCAGCAGCTTAGGCTCTGGGGTCGGCACTGAAGCTTTCTTT	CASSLGSGVGTEAFF
TRBV6-5	.	.	TRBJ1-2	TGTGCCAGCAGTCCGCCAGTTGGGAACTACACCTTC	CASSPPVGNYTF
TRBV6-6	TRBD1	.	TRBJ1-3	TGTGCCAGCACCCGGGACAGAACCTCTGGAAACACCATATATTTT	CASTRDRTSGNTIYF
TRBV28	TRBD1	.	TRBJ1-6	TGTGCCAGCAGTTTTAAAGGGGGCGGCCCTAATTCACCCCTCCACTTT	CASSFKGGGPNSPLHF
TRBV18	.	.	TRBJ2-7	TGTGCCAGCTCCCCCTCCTCGAAGGGCTACGAGCAGTACTTC	CASSPSSKGYEQYF
TRBV7-9	TRBD2	once	TRBJ2-7	TGTGCCAGCAGCCCACGGACTAGCGCCGCCCTCGAGCAGTACTTC	CASSPRTSAALEQYF
TRBV9	TRBD1	few	TRBJ1-1	TGTGCCAGCAGCGAAAGACAGGGGACTGAAGCTTTCTTT	CASSERQGTEAFF
TRBV5-6	.	.	TRBJ2-7	TGTGCCAGCAGCCAGCGGGGACAGCTATCATACGAGCAGTACTTC	CASSQRGQLSYEQYF
TRBV15	.	.	TRBJ2-5	TGTGCCACCAGCAGAGATTCAGAGACCCAGTACTTC	CATSRDSETQYF
TRBV6-5	.	.	TRBJ2-2	TGTGCCAGCAGGAACCGGGACACCGGGGAGCTGTTTTTT	CASRNRDTGELFF
TRBV9	TRBD2	once	TRBJ2-7	TGTGCCAGCAGCGTAGATAAGGAGGGGACTAGCGGGATAAAATCCTACGAGCAGTACTTC	CASSVDKEGTSGIKSYEQYF
TRBV28	.	.	TRBJ1-2	TGTGCCAGCAGTTCTCCGGGGGCGGGCGATGGCTACACCTTC	CASSSPGAGDGYTF
TRBV28	.	.	TRBJ2-7	TGTGCCAGCAGTTTACCCCTACTGGGGGGTAGGCGCTCCTACGAGCAGTACTTC	CASSLPLLGGRRSYEQYF
TRBV6-1	TRBD1	.	TRBJ1-5	TGTGCCAGCAGTGAAAGGATCGGGGACAGGGCCCAGCCCCAGCATTTT	CASSERIGDRAQPQHF
TRBV5-1	TRBD2	.	TRBJ2-7	TGCGCCAGCACTTCCTTACCTAGCGGGAGCTCCTACGAGCAGTACTTC	CASTSLPSGSSYEQYF
TRBV10-3	.	once	TRBJ2-1	TGTGCCATCGGGCTAGCGAGAGACAATGAGCAGTTCTTC	CAIGLARDNEQFF
TRBV5-1	.	.	TRBJ2-3	TGCGCCAGCAGCGTGGAGGGAGCAGATACGCAGTATTTT	CASSVEGADTQYF
TRBV6-5	.	.	TRBJ1-1	TGTGCCAGCAGTTATGGGTTTGCGAACACTGAAGCTTTCTTT	CASSYGFANTEAFF
TRBV6-5	.	once	TRBJ2-3	TGTGCCAGCAGTTACGGGGAACACACAGATACGCAGTATTTT	CASSYGEHTDTQYF
TRBV21-1	.	.	TRBJ2-7	TGTGCCAGCAGCAAGATGAACAGGGTCTACGAGCAGTACTTC	CASSKMNRVYEQYF
TRBV5-1	.	.	TRBJ2-3	TGCGCCAGCAGAGGCGTGCCCGCTAGCACAGATACGCAGTATTTT	CASRGVPASTDTQYF
TRBV19	.	few	TRBJ1-5	TGTGCCAGTAGTATTTCTCAGGGGTTTGCGCCCCAGCATTTT	CASSISQGFAPQHF
TRBV29-1	.	few	TRBJ1-1	TGCAGCGGCCTACAGCTGAACACTGAAGCTTTCTTT	CSGLQLNTEAFF
TRBV5-1	.	.	TRBJ1-3	TGCGCCAGCAGCTTATCAGGGTTGGTAGACACCATATATTTT	CASSLSGLVDTIYF
TRBV28	.	.	TRBJ1-2	TGTGCCAGCAGTTTAGCGTCCTATGGCTACACCTTC	CASSLASYGYTF
TRBV29-1	TRBD1	.	TRBJ1-1	TGCAGCGTGGACGACAGGGGTAGGGAAGCTTTCTTT	CSVDDRGREAFF
TRBV28	.	.	TRBJ2-7	TGTGCCAGCAGCCTATTGAAACCCGGGGGCGAGCAGTACTTC	CASSLLKPGGEQYF
TRBV7-9	.	few	TRBJ1-1	TGTGCCAGCCTTGCCAGGGACACTGAAGCTTTCTTT	CASLARDTEAFF
TRBV6-5	.	.	TRBJ2-7	TGTGCCAGCAGTTGGGGATCTCGCTCCTACGAGCAGTACTTC	CASSWGSRSYEQYF
TRBV28	TRBD1	.	TRBJ2-5	TGTGCCAGCAGTTCCCCGGGACAGCAGAAAGAGACCCAGTACTTC	CASSSPGQQKETQYF
TRBV11-1	.	.	TRBJ2-1	TGTGCCAGCAGCTTCGGTCGGGTGATGAACAATGAGCAGTTCTTC	CASSFGRVMNNEQFF
TRBV14	.	.	TRBJ2-7	TGTGCCAGCAGCCACCACCGACCGGTGAACGAGCAGTACTTC	CASSHHRPVNEQYF
TRBV6-5	.	.	TRBJ2-7	TGTGCCAGCAGTCGCCGACAGTGGGCCCACGAGCAGTACTTC	CASSRRQWAHEQYF
TRBV7-9	.	.	TRBJ1-1	TGTGCCAGCAGCTTAGCTTCTTCCTCCAACACTGAAGCTTTCTTT	CASSLASSSNTEAFF
TRBV5-1	TRBD2	.	TRBJ2-5	TGCGCCAGCAAAGGGTCGGGACTAGCGACAGAGACCCAGTACTTC	CASKGSGLATETQYF
TRBV19	.	.	TRBJ1-2	TGTGCCGCCAGGTCGGGGACGCTACAGTATGGCTACACCTTC	CAARSGTLQYGYTF
TRBV30	.	.	TRBJ2-7	TGTGCCTGGAGTGGACGCCACGAGCAGTACTTC	CAWSGRHEQYF
TRBV14	.	.	TRBJ2-7	TGTGCCAGCAGTCCAGGACCGATCTTATACGAGCAGTACTTC	CASSPGPILYEQYF
TRBV25-1	TRBD1	.	TRBJ2-7	TGTGCCAGCAGCCCCCCGGTAGGGGGCAACTACGAGCAGTACTTC	CASSPPVGGNYEQYF
TRBV2	.	few	TRBJ2-5	TGTGCCAGCAGGGACCGAGGGGAGACCCAGTACTTC	CASRDRGETQYF
TRBV9	.	.	TRBJ2-3	TGTGCCAGCAGCCCTCGGGGAGATACTAGCACAGATACGCAGTATTTT	CASSPRGDTSTDTQYF
TRBV4-2	.	.	TRBJ1-2	TGTGCCAGCAGCCAAGACCGCTATGGCTACACCTTC	CASSQDRYGYTF
TRBV19	TRBD1	.	TRBJ2-7	TGTGCCAGTAGTCTCCTGCCGGGACAGGGGTCCAACCGGCAGTACTTC	CASSLLPGQGSNRQYF
TRBV9	.	.	TRBJ1-2	TGTGCCAGCAGCGTAGGAACAAGCAAAGGCTATGGCTACACCTTC	CASSVGTSKGYGYTF
TRBV6-1	.	.	TRBJ1-6	TGTGCCAGCAGTGAAGCCTATTCACCCCTCCACTTT	CASSEAYSPLHF
TRBV29-1	.	.	TRBJ2-1	TGCGGGAGTTCGGAGCACGATGAGCAGTTCTTC	CGSSEHDEQFF
TRBV2	.	once	TRBJ1-2	TGTGCCAGCACCGAGTCAGGGGCCGGGGGCTACACCTTC	CASTESGAGGYTF
TRBV9	TRBD2	.	TRBJ2-5	TGTGCCAGCAGCCCCGGACTAGAAGAGACCCAGTACTTC	CASSPGLEETQYF
TRBV6-1	.	once	TRBJ1-4	TGTGCCAGCAGCGTAAGTGGGAGAAATGAAAAACTGTTTTTT	CASSVSGRNEKLFF
TRBV18	TRBD1	.	TRBJ1-2	TGTGCCAGCTCACCTCCGGGACAGGCAGTCTATGGCTACACCTTC	CASSPPGQAVYGYTF